The clone carrying this T cell receptor (beta chain) was counted a few times. Its matching antigen is unknown. The same CDR3 can be traced to other DNA sequences in this sample. The CDR3 is 13 amino acids. The V gene lost 2 bases and the J gene lost 4 bases, with 8 bases spanning the gap. Germline V gene data show CDR1 as SNHLY and CDR2 as FYNNEI. These data are taken from a study of memory CD4+ T cells and cytomegalovirus serostatus. Study overall: Donors were healthy Belgian adults, 8 to 10 CMV seropositive and 20 to 25 seronegative.

The sort gate was single viable CD3+CD4+CD8-CD45RO+ cells for memory CD4+ T cells. Donors' CMV status reflects serum IgG against pp150, pp28, p38, p52. Repertoires were generated with immunoSEQ multiplex PCR, while TCRdb's copy carries only in-frame clones and drops some. This table has 40,000 to 55,000 clones, around 76% appearing once. Study-level points and caveats: Each of some 67 CMV-associated TCRbeta sequences occurred in one to five individuals.

The J gene is TRBJ1-2, the V gene TRBV2; D is uncertain. The source of this sequence is an adult in good health and CMV-seronegative. Material for sequencing was memory CD4+ T cells from blood. This CDR3 reads CASSERGSYGYTF. The CDR3, as DNA: TGTGCCAGCAGTGAACGGGGAAGCTATGGCTACACCTTC.